The 12 T cell receptor beta chains listed next were all sequenced from one sample in a study of T cell changes during pregnancy in multiple sclerosis. Sequencing was performed with immunoSEQ multiplex PCR; in TCRdb, only in-frame clones are kept and a portion is missing. The repertoire holds 40,000 to 55,000 clones, with roughly nine tenths as singletons. The sequences come from peripheral blood, collected in the first trimester of pregnancy. These receptors were collected from a female donor in good health, enrolled as a control in a pregnancy study.

The chain combines TRBV5-1 with TRBJ2-1; TRBD2 matches at 8 bases. The junction had 7 bases not matched to a gene; V was cut back by 1 base and J by 4 bases. The CDR3 covers 16 residues. Germline V gene data show CDR1 as SGHRS and CDR2 as YFSETQ. This CDR3 reads CASSLRGGDPYNEQFF. CDR3 nucleotides: TGCGCCAGCAGCTTGCGGGGGGGTGACCCATACAATGAGCAGTTCTTC.

The chain joins TRBV18 to TRBJ2-4; 12 bases agree with TRBD1. The trim removed 2 bases at V and 0 bases at J, leaving 5 bases unmatched. This CDR3 spans 18 amino acids. Germline-derived CDR1 and CDR2 are KGHSH and LQKENI. The CDR3 bases are TGTGCCAGCTCACCAGGGGACAGGGGGCAACTAGCCAAAAACATTCAGTACTTC. Translated: CASSPGDRGQLAKNIQYF.

The rearrangement uses TRBV11-2 and TRBJ2-5, with TRBD2 matching over 8 bases. The CDR3 consists of 15 residues. With V trimmed by 5 bases and J by 4 bases, 9 bases remained unmatched. Germline CDR1 reads SGHAT; CDR2 reads FQNNGV. The CDR3 protein is CASSLGLAGRETQYF. CDR3 nucleotides: TGTGCCAGCAGCCTCGGACTAGCTGGTAGAGAGACCCAGTACTTC.

The chain combines TRBV21-1 with TRBJ2-2; the D call TRBD2 from the table was never checked on the DNA. TRBV21-1 is listed as a pseudogene. The CDR3 is 13 amino acids. This CDR3 reads CAIPGDWAGELFF. In nucleotides, the CDR3 is TGTGCCATCCCGGGGGATTGGGCCGGGGAGCTGTTTTTT.

The chain joins TRBV5-1 to TRBJ2-1; TRBD2 matches at 10 bases. The CDR3 is 17 residues long. Germline values: CDR1 SGHRS, CDR2 YFSETQ. V was clipped by 0 bases and J by 7 bases; unmatched bases: 10. CDR3 in amino acids: CASSLEPSGGQTNEQFF. As DNA, the CDR3 is TGCGCCAGCAGCTTGGAGCCTAGCGGGGGTCAAACGAATGAGCAGTTCTTC.

This clone was counted once. The V call is TRBV2, the J call TRBJ2-1; D possibly corresponds to TRBD1 (6 bases). The CDR3 consists of 14 residues. Trimming took 0 bases from V and 8 from J, leaving 11 bases between them. The V gene's germline CDR1 is SNHLY and CDR2 FYNNEI. The CDR3 DNA reads as TGTGCCAGCAGTGAAGCGGACAGCCTAGATGAGCAGTTCTTC. This codes for CASSEADSLDEQFF.

Only one count was recorded for this clone. The chain carries TRBV27 and TRBJ2-7; D is perhaps TRBD1 (6 bases). The CDR3 spans 13 residues. CDR1 and CDR2 from the germline V gene are MNHEY and SMNVEV (reference sequence). The germline V and J ends were trimmed by 6 bases and 6 bases, with 15 bases remaining between them. CDR3 loop: CASSRSTGFEQYF. The CDR3 nucleotides are TGTGCCAGCAGCAGATCAACAGGGTTCGAGCAGTACTTC.

V is TRBV11-3 and J is TRBJ2-1; 7 bases align to TRBD2. Trimming at V came to 3 bases and at J to 2 bases, leaving 13 bases not matched to a gene. This CDR3 is 18 amino acids long. The germline CDR1 and CDR2 sequences are SGHNT and YENEEA. The CDR3 region has the DNA TGTGCCAGCAGCTTTTACGTTCTAGCGGAAGGACCCTACAATGAGCAGTTCTTC. It encodes CASSFYVLAEGPYNEQFF.

The J gene is TRBJ2-1, the V gene TRBV15; possible D gene TRBD1, 6 bases. The germline gives CDR1 LNHNV, CDR2 YYDKDF (reference sequence). This CDR3 is 15 amino acids long. The V gene lost 6 bases and the J gene lost 4 bases, with 16 bases spanning the gap. CDR3 sequence reads: CATRSSGAKYNEQFF. The CDR3 DNA reads as TGTGCCACCAGGAGTTCAGGGGCGAAATACAATGAGCAGTTCTTC. Variable domain in full (rest from reference TRBV15 and TRBJ2-1): DAMVIQNPRYQVTQFGKPVTLSCSQTLNHNVMYWYQQKSSQAPKLLFHYYDKDFNNEADTPDNFQSRRPNTSFCFLDIRSPGLGDTAMYLCATRSSGAKYNEQFFGPGTRLTVL.

CDR3 residues: CASSQGSHLTYSYGYTF. CDR3 in DNA: TGCGCCAGCAGCCAAGGGAGCCACCTTACCTACTCCTATGGCTACACCTTC. The chain has TRBV4-3 and TRBJ1-2, with D hard to call. This CDR3 region has 17 residues. Germline V gene data show CDR1 as LGHNA and CDR2 as YSLEER. Trimming took 1 base from V and 4 from J, leaving 19 bases between them.

The chain couples TRBV19 to TRBJ2-1, with D uncertain. Germline assignment: CDR1 LNHDA and CDR2 SQIVND (reference sequence). Between the trimmed V and J ends, which lost 5 bases and 8 bases, there was a span of 16 bases. CDR3 length: 14 amino acids. The CDR3 region has the DNA TGTGCCAGTAGTCCGGGTCCTCATTCGGATGAGCAGTTCTTC. It translates to CASSPGPHSDEQFF.

As DNA, the CDR3 is TGTGCCAGCAGCTTGGCCATCGGGACAGGGGGCTTCACTGAAGCTTTCTTT. Translation: CASSLAIGTGGFTEAFF. The rearrangement uses TRBV5-4 and TRBJ1-1; 12 bases are a match to TRBD1. The CDR3 is 17 amino acids. Germline lookup yields CDR1 SGHNT and CDR2 YYREEE (reference sequence). V shed 0 bases, J shed 4 bases, and the junction held 7 bases outside the gene matches.